This TCR beta chain came from a study of blood T cell dynamics during melanoma immunotherapy. General study findings and limits: At W3, later disease-control patients showed bifurcated PBMC repertoire changes, unlike progressors.

Trimming pared 1 base from V and 8 bases from J, leaving 15 bases between. Germline loops: CDR1 SGHAT, CDR2 FQNNGV. The CDR3 runs to 16 residues. Every bulk PBMC sample received the same 350 ng of DNA. Repertoires were generated with immunoSEQ multiplex PCR, while TCRdb's copy carries only in-frame clones and drops some. The sample lists some 5,600 clones, roughly 85% occurring once. The time point here: pre-treatment baseline. Prior systemic cancer therapy, immunosuppressant use and other active malignancies excluded patients. In its sample, this clone was seen a few times. What it recognizes is unknown.

The receptor was isolated from a human donor with melanoma. The chain combines TRBV11-2 with TRBJ1-6; D may be TRBD1 (5 bases). The sample here was blood, taken from a patient treated with checkpoint blockade. Here the CDR3 DNA reads TGTGCCAGCAGCTTAGTATCAGGGTTGGCGGATTCACCCCTCCACTTT. Its protein product is CASSLVSGLADSPLHF.